The clone carrying this T cell receptor beta chain showed up just a few times. Its antigen is not identified. TCRdb reprocessed the 5' RACE reads with MiXCR, giving one entry per CDR3 protein. The sample lists under 350,000 distinct CDR3 sequences; 4.1% were seen once. This specimen belongs to a study of T cells after yellow fever vaccination. General study findings and limits: Clones from primary vaccination mostly reappeared after the booster (around 96% CD4, approximately 88% CD8).

V lost 1 base and J 5 bases, leaving 12 bases between the germline ends. Germline V CDR1 and CDR2: SGDLS, YYNGEE. The CDR3 consists of 14 residues. The V gene is TRBV9, the J gene TRBJ2-5, with D unclear. Source: PBMCs, taken 5 days after the yellow fever booster vaccination. The TCR sequence derives from a young man who received the YFV17D yellow fever vaccine. The CDR3 sequence: CASSVSGLKETQYF. The CDR3 DNA reads as TGTGCCAGCAGCGTATCAGGTCTTAAGGAGACCCAGTACTTC. Full variable domain (remainder filled in from reference TRBV9 and TRBJ2-5): DSGVTQTPKHLITATGQRVTLRCSPRSGDLSVYWYQQSLDQGLQFLIQYYNGEERAKGNILERFSAQQFPDLHSELNLSSLELGDSALYFCASSVSGLKETQYFGPGTRLLVL.